This TCR beta chain was identified during a study of Graves' ophthalmopathy and Graves' hyperthyroidism. Overall study results and limits: Blood samples also showed most expanded thyroid clonotypes exceeding 0.001 frequency. The model forecast ophthalmopathy progression, reaching roughly 70% sensitivity and about 72% specificity.

The germline V gene encodes CDR1 SNHLY and CDR2 FYNNEI. The CDR3 spans 14 residues. After removal of 4 bases from V and 4 bases from J, the junction contained 4 bases not matched to a gene. RNA served as the template for amplifying TCR beta CDR3 regions. RT-PCR with HTBI primers came first, then second-round multiplex PCR. TCRdb recomputed calls from the multiplex PCR reads with MiXCR, one row per CDR3 protein. The sample lists around 170,000 distinct CDR3 sequences, over 35% seen once, with roughly 6% in the top ten. This clonotype was detected many times. Its antigen remains unidentified. Ophthalmopathy-affected donors exhibited moderate-to-severe activity, CAS ≥3, NOSPECS ≥4, and duration under 3 months.

The sequenced sample consisted of peripheral blood. This clonotype was obtained from a middle-aged woman with Graves' ophthalmopathy. This chain uses TRBV2 with TRBJ1-1; 9 positions match TRBD1. The CDR3 DNA is TGTGCCAGCAGTGTACAGGGGGCATTCACTGAAGCTTTCTTT. It is translated as CASSVQGAFTEAFF.